This entry concerns a single TCR beta chain. Its antigen is not known. Germline CDR1 reads SGHNT; CDR2 reads YYREEE (reference sequence). With V trimmed by 4 bases and J by 0 bases, 6 bases remained unmatched. The CDR3 spans 15 residues. This entry comes from a study of graft-versus-host responses after intestinal transplantation. General study results and limits: GvH clones were found in recipient marrow; some appeared first in ileum or blood.

The assay was immunoSEQ multiplex PCR, and TCRdb's table has in-frame clones only and misses some. The sample contains about 100,000 clones, about 88% of which appear only once. The sequenced sample was unstimulated CD4+ T cells sorted from spleen or lymph node cells, obtained before transplant. This receptor was taken from a human donor who was the organ donor for an intestinal transplant. The J gene is TRBJ2-7, the V gene TRBV5-4; TRBD2 agrees at 8 bases. The CDR3 here is CASSPGGDNSYEQYF. The CDR3 bases are TGTGCCAGCAGCCCGGGGGGGGATAACTCCTACGAGCAGTACTTC.